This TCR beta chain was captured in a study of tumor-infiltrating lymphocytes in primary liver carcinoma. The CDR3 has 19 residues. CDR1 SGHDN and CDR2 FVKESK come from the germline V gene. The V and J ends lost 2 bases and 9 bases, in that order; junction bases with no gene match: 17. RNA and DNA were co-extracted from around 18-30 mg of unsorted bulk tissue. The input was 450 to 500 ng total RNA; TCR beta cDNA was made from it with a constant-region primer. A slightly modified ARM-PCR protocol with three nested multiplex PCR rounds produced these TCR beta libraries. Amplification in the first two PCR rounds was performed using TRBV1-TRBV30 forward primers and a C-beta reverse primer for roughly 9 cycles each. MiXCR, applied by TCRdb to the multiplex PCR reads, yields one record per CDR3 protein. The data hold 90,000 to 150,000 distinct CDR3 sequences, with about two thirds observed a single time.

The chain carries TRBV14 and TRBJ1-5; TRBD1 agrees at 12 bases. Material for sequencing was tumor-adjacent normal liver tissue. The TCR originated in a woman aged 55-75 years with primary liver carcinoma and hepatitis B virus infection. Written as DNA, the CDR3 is TGTGCCAGCAGCCAAATACCGTTGGGGGACAGGGGGCCACATCGGCCCCAGCATTTT. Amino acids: CASSQIPLGDRGPHRPQHF.